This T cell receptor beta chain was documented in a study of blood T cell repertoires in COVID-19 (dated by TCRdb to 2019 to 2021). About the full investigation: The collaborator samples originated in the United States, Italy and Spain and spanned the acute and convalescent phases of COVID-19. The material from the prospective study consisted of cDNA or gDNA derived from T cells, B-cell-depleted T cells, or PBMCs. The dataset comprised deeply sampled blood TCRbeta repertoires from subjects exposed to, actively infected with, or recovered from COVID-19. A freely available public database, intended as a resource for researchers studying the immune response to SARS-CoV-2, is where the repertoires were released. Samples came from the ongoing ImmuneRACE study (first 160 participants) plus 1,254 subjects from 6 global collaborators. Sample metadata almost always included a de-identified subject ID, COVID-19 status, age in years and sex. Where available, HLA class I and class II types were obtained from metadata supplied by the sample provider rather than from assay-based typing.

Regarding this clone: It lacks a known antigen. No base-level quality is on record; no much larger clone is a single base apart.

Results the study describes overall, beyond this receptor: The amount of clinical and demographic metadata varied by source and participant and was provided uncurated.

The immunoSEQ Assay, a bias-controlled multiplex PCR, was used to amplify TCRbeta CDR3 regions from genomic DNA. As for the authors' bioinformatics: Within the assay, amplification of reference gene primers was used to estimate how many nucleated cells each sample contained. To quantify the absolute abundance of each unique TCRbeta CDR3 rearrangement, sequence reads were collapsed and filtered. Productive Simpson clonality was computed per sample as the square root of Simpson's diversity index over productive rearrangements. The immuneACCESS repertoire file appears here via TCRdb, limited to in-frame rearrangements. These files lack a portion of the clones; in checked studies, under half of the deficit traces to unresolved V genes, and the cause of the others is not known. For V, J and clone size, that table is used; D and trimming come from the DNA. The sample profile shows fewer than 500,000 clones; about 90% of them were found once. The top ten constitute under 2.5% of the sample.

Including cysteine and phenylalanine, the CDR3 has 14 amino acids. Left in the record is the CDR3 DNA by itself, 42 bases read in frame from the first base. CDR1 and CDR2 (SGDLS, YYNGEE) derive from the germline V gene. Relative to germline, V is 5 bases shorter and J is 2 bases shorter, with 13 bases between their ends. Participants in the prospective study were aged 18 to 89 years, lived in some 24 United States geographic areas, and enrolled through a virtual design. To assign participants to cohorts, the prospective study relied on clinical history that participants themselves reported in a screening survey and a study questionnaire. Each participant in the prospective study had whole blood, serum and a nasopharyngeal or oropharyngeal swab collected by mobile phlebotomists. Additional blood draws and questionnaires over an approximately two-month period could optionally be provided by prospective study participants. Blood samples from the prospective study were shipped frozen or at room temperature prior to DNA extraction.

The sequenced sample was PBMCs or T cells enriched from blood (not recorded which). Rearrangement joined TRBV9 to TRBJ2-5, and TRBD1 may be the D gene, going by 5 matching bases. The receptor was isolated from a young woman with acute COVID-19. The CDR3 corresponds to CASRDGQLQETQYF. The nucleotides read TGTGCCAGCAGAGATGGACAACTACAAGAGACCCAGTACTTC.